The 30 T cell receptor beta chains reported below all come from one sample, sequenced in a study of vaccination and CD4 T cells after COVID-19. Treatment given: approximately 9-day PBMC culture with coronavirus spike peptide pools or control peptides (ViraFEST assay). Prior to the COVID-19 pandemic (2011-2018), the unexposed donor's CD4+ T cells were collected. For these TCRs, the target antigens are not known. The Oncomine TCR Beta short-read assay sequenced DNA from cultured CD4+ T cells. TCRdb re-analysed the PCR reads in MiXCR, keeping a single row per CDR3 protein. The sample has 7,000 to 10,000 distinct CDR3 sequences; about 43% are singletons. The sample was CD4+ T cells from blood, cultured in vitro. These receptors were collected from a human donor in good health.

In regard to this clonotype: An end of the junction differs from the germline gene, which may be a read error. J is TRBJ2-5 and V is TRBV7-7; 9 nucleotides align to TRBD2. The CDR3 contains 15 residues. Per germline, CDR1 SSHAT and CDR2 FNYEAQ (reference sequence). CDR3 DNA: TGTGCCACCAGCTTACGCGGGGGGGCCATGGAGACCCAGTACTTC. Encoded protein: CATSLRGGAMETQYF.

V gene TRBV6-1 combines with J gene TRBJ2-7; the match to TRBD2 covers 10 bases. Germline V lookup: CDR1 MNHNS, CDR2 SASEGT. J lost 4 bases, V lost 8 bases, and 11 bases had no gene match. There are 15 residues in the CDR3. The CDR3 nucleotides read TGTGCCAGCGTGAGCGGGACTAGCGCTTTTTACGAGCAGTACTTC. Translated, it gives CASVSGTSAFYEQYF.

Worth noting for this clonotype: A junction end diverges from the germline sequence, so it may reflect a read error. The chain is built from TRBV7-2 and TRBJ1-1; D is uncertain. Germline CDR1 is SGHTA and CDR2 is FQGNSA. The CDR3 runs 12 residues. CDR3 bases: TGTGTCAGCAGCTTAGATAGGTTTGAAGCTTTCTTT. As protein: CVSSLDRFEAFF.

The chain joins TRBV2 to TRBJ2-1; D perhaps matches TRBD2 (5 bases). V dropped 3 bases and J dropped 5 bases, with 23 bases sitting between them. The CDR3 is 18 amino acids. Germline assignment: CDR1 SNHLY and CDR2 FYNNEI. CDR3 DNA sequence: TGTGCCAGCAGTGATTTTGTCTCTCTGGCGGGCTTCAACAATGAGCAGTTCTTC. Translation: CASSDFVSLAGFNNEQFF.

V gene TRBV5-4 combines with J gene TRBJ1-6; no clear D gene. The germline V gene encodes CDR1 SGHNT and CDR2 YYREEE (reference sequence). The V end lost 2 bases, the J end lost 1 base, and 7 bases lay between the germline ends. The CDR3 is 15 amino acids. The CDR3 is CASSFGLSYNSPLHF. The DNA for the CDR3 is TGTGCCAGCAGCTTCGGCTTATCCTATAATTCACCCCTCCACTTT.

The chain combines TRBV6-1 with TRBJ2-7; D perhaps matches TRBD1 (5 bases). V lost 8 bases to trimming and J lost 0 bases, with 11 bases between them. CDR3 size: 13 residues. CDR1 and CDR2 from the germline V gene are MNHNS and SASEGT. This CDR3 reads CASSGQGSYEQYF. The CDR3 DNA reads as TGTGCCAGCTCAGGGCAGGGCTCCTACGAGCAGTACTTC.

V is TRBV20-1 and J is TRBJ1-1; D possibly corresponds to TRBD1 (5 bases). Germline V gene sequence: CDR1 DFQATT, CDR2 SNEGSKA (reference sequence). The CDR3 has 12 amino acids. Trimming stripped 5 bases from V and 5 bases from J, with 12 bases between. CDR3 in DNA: TGCAGTGCTTCAGCAGGGAGAACTGAAGCTTTCTTT. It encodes CSASAGRTEAFF.

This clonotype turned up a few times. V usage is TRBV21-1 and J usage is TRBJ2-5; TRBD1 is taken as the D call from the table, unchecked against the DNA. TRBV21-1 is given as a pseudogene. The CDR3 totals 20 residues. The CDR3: CASSKRTYMTGPKVRGTQYF. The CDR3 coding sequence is TGTGCCAGCAGCAAAAGGACCTATATGACAGGGCCCAAGGTTCGGGGGACCCAGTACTTC.

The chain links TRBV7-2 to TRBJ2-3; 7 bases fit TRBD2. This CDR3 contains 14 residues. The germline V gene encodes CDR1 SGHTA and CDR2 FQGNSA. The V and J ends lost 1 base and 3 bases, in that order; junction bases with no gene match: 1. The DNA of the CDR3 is TGTGCCAGCAGCTTAGACGGGGGGACAGATACGCAGTATTTT. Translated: CASSLDGGTDTQYF.

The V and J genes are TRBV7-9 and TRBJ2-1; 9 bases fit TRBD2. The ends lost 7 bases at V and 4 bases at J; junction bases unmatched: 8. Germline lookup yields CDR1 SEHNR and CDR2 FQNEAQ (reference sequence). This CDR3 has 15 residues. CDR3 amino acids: CASIVREGFYNEQFF. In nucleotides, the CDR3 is TGTGCCAGCATAGTGCGGGAGGGCTTTTACAATGAGCAGTTCTTC. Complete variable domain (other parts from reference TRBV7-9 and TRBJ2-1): DTGVSQNPRHKITKRGQNVTFRCDPISEHNRLYWYRQTLGQGPEFLTYFQNEAQLEKSRLLSDRFSAERPKGSFSTLEIQRTEQGDSAMYLCASIVREGFYNEQFFGPGTRLTVL.

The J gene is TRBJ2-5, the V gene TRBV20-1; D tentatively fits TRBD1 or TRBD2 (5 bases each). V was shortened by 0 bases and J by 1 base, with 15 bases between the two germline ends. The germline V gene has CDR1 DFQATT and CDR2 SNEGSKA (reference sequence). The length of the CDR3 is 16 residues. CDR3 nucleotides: TGCAGTGCTAGAGATACACGGGGACGGATCCAAGAGACCCAGTACTTC. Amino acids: CSARDTRGRIQETQYF.

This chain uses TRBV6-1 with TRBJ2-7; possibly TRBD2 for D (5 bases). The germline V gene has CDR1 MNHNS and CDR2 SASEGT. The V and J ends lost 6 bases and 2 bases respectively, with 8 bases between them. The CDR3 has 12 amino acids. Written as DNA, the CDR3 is TGTGCCAGCAGGGACTTAGCCTACGAGCAGTACTTC. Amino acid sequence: CASRDLAYEQYF.

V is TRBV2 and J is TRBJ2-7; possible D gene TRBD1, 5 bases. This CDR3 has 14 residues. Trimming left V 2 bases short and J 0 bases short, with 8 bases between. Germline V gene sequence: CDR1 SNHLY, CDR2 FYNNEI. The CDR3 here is CASSEKGPSYEQYF. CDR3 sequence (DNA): TGTGCCAGCAGTGAAAAGGGGCCCTCCTACGAGCAGTACTTC.

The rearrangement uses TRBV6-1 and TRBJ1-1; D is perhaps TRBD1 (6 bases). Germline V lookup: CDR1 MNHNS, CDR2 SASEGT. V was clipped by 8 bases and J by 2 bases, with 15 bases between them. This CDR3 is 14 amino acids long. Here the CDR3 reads CASRGGVTNTEAFF. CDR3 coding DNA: TGTGCCAGCCGGGGGGGCGTAACAAACACTGAAGCTTTCTTT.

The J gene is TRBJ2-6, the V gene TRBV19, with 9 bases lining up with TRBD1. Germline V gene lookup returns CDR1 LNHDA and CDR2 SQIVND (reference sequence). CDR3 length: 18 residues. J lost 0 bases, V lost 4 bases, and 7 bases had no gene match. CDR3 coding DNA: TGTGCCAGTAGTACATCCGGGACAGGGCACTCTGGGGCCAACGTCCTGACTTTC. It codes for CASSTSGTGHSGANVLTF.

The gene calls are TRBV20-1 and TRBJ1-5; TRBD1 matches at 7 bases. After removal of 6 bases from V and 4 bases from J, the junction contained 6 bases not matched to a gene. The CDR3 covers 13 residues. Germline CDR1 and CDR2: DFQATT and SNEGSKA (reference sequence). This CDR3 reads CSATTGVNQPQHF. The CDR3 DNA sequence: TGCAGTGCCACTACAGGGGTAAATCAGCCCCAGCATTTT.

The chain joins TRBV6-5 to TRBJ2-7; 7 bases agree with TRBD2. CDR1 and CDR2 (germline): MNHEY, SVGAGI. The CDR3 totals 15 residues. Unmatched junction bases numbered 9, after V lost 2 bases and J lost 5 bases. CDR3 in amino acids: CASSYDAWGGDEQYF. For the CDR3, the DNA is TGTGCCAGCAGTTACGATGCTTGGGGGGGAGACGAGCAGTACTTC.

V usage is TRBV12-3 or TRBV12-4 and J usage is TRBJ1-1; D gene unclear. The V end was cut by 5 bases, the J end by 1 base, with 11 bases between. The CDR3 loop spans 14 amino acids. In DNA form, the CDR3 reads TGTGCCAGCAGTATTCTTAGAGGGAACACTGAAGCTTTCTTT. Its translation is CASSILRGNTEAFF.

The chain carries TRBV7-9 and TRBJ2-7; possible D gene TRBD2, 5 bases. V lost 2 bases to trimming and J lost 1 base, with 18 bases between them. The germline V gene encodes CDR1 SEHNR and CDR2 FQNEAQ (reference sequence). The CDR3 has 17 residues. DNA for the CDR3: TGTGCCAGCAGCTTACCCCTTGGCCAGGAGGTTTCCTACGAGCAGTACTTC. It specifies CASSLPLGQEVSYEQYF.

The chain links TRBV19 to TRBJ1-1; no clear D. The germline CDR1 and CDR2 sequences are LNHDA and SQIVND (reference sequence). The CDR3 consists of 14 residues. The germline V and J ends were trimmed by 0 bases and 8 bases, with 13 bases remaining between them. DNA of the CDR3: TGTGCCAGTAGTATAGACCCGACGGGCCAGGAAGCTTTCTTT. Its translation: CASSIDPTGQEAFF.

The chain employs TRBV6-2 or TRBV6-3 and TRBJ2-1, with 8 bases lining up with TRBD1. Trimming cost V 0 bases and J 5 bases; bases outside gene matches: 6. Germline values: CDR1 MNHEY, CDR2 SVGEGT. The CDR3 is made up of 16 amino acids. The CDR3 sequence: CASSYSRQGINNEQFF. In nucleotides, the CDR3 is TGTGCCAGCAGTTACTCGAGACAGGGGATAAACAATGAGCAGTTCTTC.

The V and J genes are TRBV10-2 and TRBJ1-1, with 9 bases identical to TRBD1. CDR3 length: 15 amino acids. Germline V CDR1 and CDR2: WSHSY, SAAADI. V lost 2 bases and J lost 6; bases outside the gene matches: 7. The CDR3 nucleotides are TGCGCCAGCAGTGAGCCGGGACAGGGCTTCTCTGAAGCTTTCTTT. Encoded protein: CASSEPGQGFSEAFF.

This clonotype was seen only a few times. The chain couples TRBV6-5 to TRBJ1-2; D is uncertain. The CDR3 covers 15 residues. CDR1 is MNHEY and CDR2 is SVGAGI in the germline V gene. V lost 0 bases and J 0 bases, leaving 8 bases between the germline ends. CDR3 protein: CASSYSLETNYGYTF. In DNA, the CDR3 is TGTGCCAGCAGTTACTCTCTCGAAACTAACTATGGCTACACCTTC.

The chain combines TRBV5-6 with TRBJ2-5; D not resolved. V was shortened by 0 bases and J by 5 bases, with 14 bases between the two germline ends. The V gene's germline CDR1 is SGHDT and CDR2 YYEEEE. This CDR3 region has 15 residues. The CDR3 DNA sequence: TGTGCCAGCAGCTTGGTGCGGTTGCTTTCGGAGACCCAGTACTTC. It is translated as CASSLVRLLSETQYF.

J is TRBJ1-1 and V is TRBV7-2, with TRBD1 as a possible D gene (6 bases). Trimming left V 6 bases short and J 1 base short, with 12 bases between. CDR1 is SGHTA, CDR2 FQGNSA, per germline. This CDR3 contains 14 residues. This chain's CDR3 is CASRERDTNTEAFF. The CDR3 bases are TGTGCCAGCAGGGAACGGGACACGAACACTGAAGCTTTCTTT.

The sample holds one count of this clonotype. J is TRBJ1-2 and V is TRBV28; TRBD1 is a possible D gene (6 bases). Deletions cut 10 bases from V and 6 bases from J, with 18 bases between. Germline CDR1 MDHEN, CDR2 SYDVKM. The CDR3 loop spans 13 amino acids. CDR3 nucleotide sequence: TGTGCCACTGCACAGGGCTCGGAAAATGGCTACACCTTC. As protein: CATAQGSENGYTF.

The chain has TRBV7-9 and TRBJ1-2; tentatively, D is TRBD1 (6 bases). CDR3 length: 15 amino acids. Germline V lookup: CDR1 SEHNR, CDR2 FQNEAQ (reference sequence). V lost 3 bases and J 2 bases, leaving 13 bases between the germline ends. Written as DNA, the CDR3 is TGTGCCAGCAGCTTGGCAGGGGCCCAAAACTATGGCTACACCTTC. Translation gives CASSLAGAQNYGYTF.

CDR3 DNA: TGTGCCAGCAGCTTAGGACAGGGAGGCTACGAGCAGTACTTC. Protein sequence: CASSLGQGGYEQYF. This chain joins TRBV7-2 and TRBJ2-7; D is perhaps TRBD1 (7 bases). Germline CDR1 and CDR2: SGHTA and FQGNSA. This CDR3 has 14 residues. V was pared by 1 base and J by 3 bases, with 10 bases between. The full variable domain, with the rest looked up from reference TRBV7-2 and TRBJ2-7, is GAGVSQSPSNKVTEKGKDVELRCDPISGHTALYWYRQSLGQGLEFLIYFQGNSAPDKSGLPSDRFSAERTGGSVSTLTIQRTQQEDSAVYLCASSLGQGGYEQYFGPGTRLTVT.

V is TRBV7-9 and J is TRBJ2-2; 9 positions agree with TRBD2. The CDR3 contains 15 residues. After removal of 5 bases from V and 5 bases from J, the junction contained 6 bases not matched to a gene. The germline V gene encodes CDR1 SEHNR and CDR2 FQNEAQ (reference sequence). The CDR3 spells CASSPGLANTGELFF. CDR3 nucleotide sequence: TGTGCCAGCAGCCCGGGACTAGCCAATACCGGGGAGCTGTTTTTT.

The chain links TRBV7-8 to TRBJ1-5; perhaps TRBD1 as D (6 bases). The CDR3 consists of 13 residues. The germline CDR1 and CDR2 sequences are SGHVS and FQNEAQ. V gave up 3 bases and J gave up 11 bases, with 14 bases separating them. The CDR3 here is CASSLGGQGSQHF. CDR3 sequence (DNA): TGTGCCAGCAGCTTGGGGGGACAAGGGTCCCAGCATTTT.